The 15 T cell receptor beta chains below come from one sample, sequenced in a study of regulatory T cells in long-lasting Graves disease. Time point defined: newly diagnosed GD, antithyroid drugs for less than 3 months. Extracted PBMC RNA gave rise to the TCR library. Through Arm-PCR of CDR3 regions and iRepertoire HTBI primers, TCR beta libraries were built. TCRdb recomputed calls from the multiplex PCR reads with MiXCR, one row per CDR3 protein. The repertoire consists of 680,000 or so distinct CDR3 sequences, with less than 20% occurring once and the leading ten covering roughly 18%. Another study also made use of these data, one on T cells in Graves' hyperthyroidism and ophthalmopathy.

The source material was peripheral blood mononuclear cells (PBMCs), sampled at new diagnosis, from a patient treated with antithyroid drugs. The receptors shown here come from a young woman with Graves disease.

Many counts were recorded for this clonotype. J is TRBJ1-6 and V is TRBV7-8; the D is unclear. This CDR3 comprises 14 residues. Germline values: CDR1 SGHVS, CDR2 FQNEAQ. Trimming took 7 bases from V and 2 from J, leaving 9 bases between them. This CDR3 is CASNNYPYNSPLHF. The CDR3 nucleotides are TGTGCCAGCAATAACTACCCCTATAATTCACCCCTCCACTTT. The whole variable domain, filled in from reference TRBV7-8 and TRBJ1-6, reads GAGVSQSPRYKVAKRGQDVALRCDPISGHVSLFWYQQALGQGPEFLTYFQNEAQLDKSGLPSDRFFAERPEGSVSTLKIQRTQQEDSAVYLCASNNYPYNSPLHFGNGTRLTVT.

This clonotype was picked up a small number of times. The chain has TRBV27 and TRBJ1-4; 7 bases line up with TRBD1. The germline gives CDR1 MNHEY, CDR2 SMNVEV (reference sequence). The J segment lost 7 bases and the V segment lost 5 bases, leaving 19 bases of the junction unmatched. The CDR3 runs 18 residues. The CDR3 bases are TGTGCCAGCAGTCCTCTGGGGACAGAGTTTATGTCCGCTGAAAAACTGTTTTTT. Amino acid sequence: CASSPLGTEFMSAEKLFF. The complete variable domain, with remaining parts taken from reference TRBV27 and TRBJ1-4, reads EAQVTQNPRYLITVTGKKLTVTCSQNMNHEYMSWYRQDPGLGLRQIYYSMNVEVTDKGDVPEGYKVSRKEKRNFPLILESPSPNQTSLYFCASSPLGTEFMSAEKLFFGSGTQLSVL.

The table lists this clonotype with many counts. The chain employs TRBV7-9 and TRBJ2-7; possibly TRBD1 for D (5 bases). The CDR3 is 15 residues long. The V gene's germline CDR1 is SEHNR and CDR2 FQNEAQ (reference sequence). V gave up 2 bases and J gave up 5 bases, with 16 bases separating them. The CDR3 here is CASSLLSQGPHEQYF. CDR3 DNA: TGTGCCAGCAGCTTACTCAGCCAGGGTCCCCACGAGCAGTACTTC.

In this sample, this clonotype turned up many times. The chain uses TRBV12-3 or TRBV12-4 and TRBJ1-4; 8 positions agree with TRBD1. Germline trimming cut 8 bases from V and 0 bases from J; bases unmatched to any gene: 5. The CDR3 is 15 residues long. The CDR3 sequence is CASGRTGSTNEKLFF. The CDR3 DNA follows: TGTGCCAGCGGGCGGACAGGGTCAACTAATGAAAAACTGTTTTTT.

The gene calls are TRBV12-5 and TRBJ2-1; 11 bases align to TRBD2. V lost 4 bases, J lost 3 bases, and 5 bases stayed unmatched. The germline V gene has CDR1 LGHNT and CDR2 FRNRAP. This CDR3 has 16 residues. CDR3 nucleotides: TGTGCTAGTGGTTCAGGGACTAGCGGAGGCTACAATGAGCAGTTCTTC. Protein product: CASGSGTSGGYNEQFF.

J is TRBJ2-1 and V is TRBV10-1, with D possibly matching TRBD2 (5 bases). The CDR3 spans 17 residues. Germline loops: CDR1 WNHNN, CDR2 SYGVQD (reference sequence). Trimming took off 0 bases at V and 1 base at J, with 13 bases between the two ends. In DNA form, the CDR3 reads TGCGCCAGCAGTGAGTCTTGGGGTGGGAGTTCCTACAATGAGCAGTTCTTC. Its translation is CASSESWGGSSYNEQFF.

This clonotype was recorded a few times. This chain connects TRBV12-3 or TRBV12-4 to TRBJ2-7; D gene uncertain. The CDR3 is made up of 13 amino acids. The V gene lost 7 bases and the J gene lost 3 bases, with 13 bases spanning the gap. CDR3 region: CASTVGWGYEQYF. The CDR3 DNA reads as TGTGCCAGCACAGTAGGGTGGGGCTACGAGCAGTACTTC.

The chain couples TRBV20-1 to TRBJ2-3, with D possibly called TRBD1 or TRBD2 (6 bases each). From germline, CDR1 is DFQATT and CDR2 SNEGSKA (reference sequence). The CDR3 is made up of 17 amino acids. The V gene lost 3 bases and the J gene lost 0 bases, with 19 bases spanning the gap. The CDR3 reads CSASPTPTGRSTDTQYF. Here the CDR3 DNA reads TGCAGTGCTAGTCCCACGCCTACAGGGAGGAGCACAGATACGCAGTATTTT.

This clonotype was observed at least ten times. This sequence joins TRBV2 and TRBJ2-7, with a weak D call TRBD2 (5 bases). Germline V lookup: CDR1 SNHLY, CDR2 FYNNEI. V was clipped by 5 bases and J by 1 base, with 9 bases between them. The CDR3 spans 13 residues. The CDR3 nucleotides read TGTGCCAGCAGTCCCGGACTTTCCTACGAGCAGTACTTC. Its protein product is CASSPGLSYEQYF.

The V and J genes are TRBV20-1 and TRBJ1-2, with D maybe TRBD1 (5 bases). CDR1 is DFQATT, CDR2 SNEGSKA, per germline (reference sequence). The CDR3 runs 15 residues. V lost 2 bases and J lost 3, with 16 bases in between. This chain's CDR3 is CSARPPGQGDYGYTF. CDR3 DNA: TGCAGTGCTAGACCTCCGGGCCAAGGGGACTATGGCTACACCTTC.

This chain links TRBV12-5 with TRBJ2-5; TRBD1 aligns across 8 bases. The CDR3 extends over 15 amino acids. Germline CDR1 and CDR2: LGHNT and FRNRAP. The V segment lost 6 bases and the J segment 5 bases; nucleotides outside the gene matches: 11. The DNA for the CDR3 is TGTGCTAGTGGGACCGGGACAGGAAAGGGGGAGACCCAGTACTTC. Its translation: CASGTGTGKGETQYF.

This clonotype was seen at least ten times. This chain links TRBV5-1 with TRBJ2-3; 7 bases line up with TRBD2. Germline trimming cut 7 bases from V and 0 bases from J; bases unmatched to any gene: 8. This CDR3 is 15 amino acids long. The germline V gene encodes CDR1 SGHRS and CDR2 YFSETQ. CDR3 nucleotide sequence: TGCGCCAGCGGCCTAGCGGCCCTTAGCACAGATACGCAGTATTTT. Its translation is CASGLAALSTDTQYF.

J is TRBJ2-3 and V is TRBV19; D is unclear. This CDR3 is 13 amino acids long. Looked up from germline, CDR1 is LNHDA and CDR2 is SQIVND (reference sequence). The V end was cut by 3 bases, the J end by 4 bases, with 8 bases between. The CDR3 region is CASSIERADTQYF. The CDR3 DNA reads as TGTGCCAGTAGTATCGAAAGAGCAGATACGCAGTATTTT.

This clonotype was counted ten times or more. This chain uses TRBV5-1 with TRBJ1-1, with a weak D call TRBD1 (5 bases). There are 14 residues in the CDR3. Trimming took off 4 bases at V and 1 base at J, with 11 bases between the two ends. Germline-derived CDR1 and CDR2 are SGHRS and YFSETQ. The CDR3 loop is CASSTQDWNTEAFF. The CDR3 DNA sequence: TGCGCCAGCAGCACACAGGATTGGAACACTGAAGCTTTCTTT.

The rearrangement joins TRBV3-1 to TRBJ2-4; perhaps TRBD1 as D (6 bases). V was cut by 0 bases and J by 6 bases, with 12 bases left in between. CDR1 is LGHDT, CDR2 YNNKEL, per germline (reference sequence). The CDR3 totals 15 residues. The CDR3 here is CASSQDRGEGNIQYF. The CDR3 nucleotides read TGTGCCAGCAGCCAAGACAGGGGCGAAGGAAACATTCAGTACTTC.